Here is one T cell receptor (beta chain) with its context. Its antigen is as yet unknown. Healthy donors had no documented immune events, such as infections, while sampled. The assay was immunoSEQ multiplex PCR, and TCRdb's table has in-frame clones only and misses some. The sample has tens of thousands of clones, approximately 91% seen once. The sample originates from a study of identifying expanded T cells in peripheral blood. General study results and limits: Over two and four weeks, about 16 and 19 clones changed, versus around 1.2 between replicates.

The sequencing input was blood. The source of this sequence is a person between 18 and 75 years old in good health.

CDR3 protein: CASSEVFSPHGYTF. CDR3 in DNA: TGTGCCAGCAGTGAAGTCTTCTCCCCCCATGGCTACACCTTC. The V call is TRBV6-1, the J call TRBJ1-2; D is unclear. The CDR3 loop spans 14 amino acids. Germline CDR1 MNHNS, CDR2 SASEGT. Trimming pared 1 base from V and 6 bases from J, leaving 12 bases between.